The 20 T cell receptor beta chains below come from one sample, sequenced in a study of control samples from healthy donors and cancer patients. Some clones are missing from TCRdb's copy, which holds only in-frame ones; the method was immunoSEQ multiplex PCR. The table includes some 70,000 clones, 75% to 85% detected once. Specimen: blood. These receptors all stem from a man aged 55 to 70 in good health.

The gene calls are TRBV19 and TRBJ2-1, with a tentative D call TRBD1 (6 bases). V lost 6 bases and J lost 4, with 10 bases in between. This CDR3 contains 13 residues. Germline assignment: CDR1 LNHDA and CDR2 SQIVND (reference sequence). The CDR3 loop is CASRQGVYNEQFF. The CDR3 coding sequence is TGTGCCAGTAGACAGGGTGTGTACAATGAGCAGTTCTTC.

The chain employs TRBV12-3 or TRBV12-4 and TRBJ1-2, with D hard to call. The CDR3 runs 13 residues. Trimming pared 5 bases from V and 0 bases from J, leaving 7 bases between. The CDR3 sequence is CASSQAANYGYTF. The CDR3 nucleotides are TGTGCCAGCAGTCAGGCCGCTAACTATGGCTACACCTTC.

This clone was seen a handful of times. The chain joins TRBV19 to TRBJ1-1, with D hard to call. The V and J ends lost 7 bases and 4 bases respectively, with 7 bases between them. Germline V CDR1 and CDR2: LNHDA, SQIVND (reference sequence). This CDR3 has 11 amino acids. The CDR3 nucleotides are TGTGCCAGTATTTCGGCCACTGAAGCTTTCTTT. Translation: CASISATEAFF.

The gene calls are TRBV9 and TRBJ2-3; 10 nucleotides align to TRBD2. Germline V gene data show CDR1 as SGDLS and CDR2 as YYNGEE. Trimming cost V 3 bases and J 3 bases; bases outside gene matches: 16. The CDR3 runs to 19 residues. The CDR3 reads CASSGGADWTSGGTDTQYF. DNA of the CDR3: TGTGCCAGCAGCGGAGGGGCTGATTGGACTAGCGGCGGGACAGATACGCAGTATTTT.

In this sample, this clone turned up a few times. The chain employs TRBV7-2 and TRBJ2-7; 9 nucleotides match TRBD1. Germline V gene lookup returns CDR1 SGHTA and CDR2 FQGNSA. V lost 3 bases to trimming and J lost 2 bases; unmatched junction nucleotides: 8. The CDR3 is 16 amino acids. The CDR3 DNA reads as TGTGCCAGCAGCTTTAGACAGGGGGATATCACCTACGAGCAGTACTTC. Translating it yields CASSFRQGDITYEQYF.

CDR3 DNA: TGTGCCAGCAGTGAAAGAGCGGGAGGACTCACAGATACGCAGTATTTT. It encodes CASSERAGGLTDTQYF. The chain employs TRBV6-1 and TRBJ2-3, with 9 bases identical to TRBD2. Germline trimming cut 2 bases from V and 2 bases from J; bases unmatched to any gene: 5. Per the germline V gene, CDR1 is MNHNS and CDR2 is SASEGT. The length of the CDR3 is 16 residues.

CDR3 sequence (DNA): TGCGCCAGCAGCTTGGTGGCAGGATCAGAGACCCAGTACTTC. This encodes CASSLVAGSETQYF. The chain is built from TRBV5-1 and TRBJ2-5; D remains ambiguous. The germline V gene has CDR1 SGHRS and CDR2 YFSETQ. V lost 0 bases and J lost 4, with 10 bases in between. The CDR3 is made up of 14 amino acids.

The rearrangement joins TRBV3-1 (or the pseudogene TRBV3-2) to TRBJ2-1, with a possible D match to TRBD2 (6 bases). The CDR3 is 15 amino acids. CDR1 and CDR2 (germline): LGHDT, YNNKEL (reference sequence). Deletions cut 0 bases from V and 12 bases from J, with 18 bases between. The CDR3 loop is CASSQESRGRGRQFF. CDR3 nucleotides: TGTGCCAGCAGCCAAGAATCGCGAGGCCGGGGGAGGCAGTTCTTC.

The chain carries TRBV13 and TRBJ1-1; TRBD1 matches at 10 bases. The CDR3 sequence is 15 residues long. Per the germline V gene, CDR1 is PRHDT and CDR2 is FYEKMQ (reference sequence). J gave up 7 bases and V 5 bases, and 10 bases lay outside the gene matches. The CDR3 DNA reads as TGTGCCAGCAGCCTCGACAGGGGGCGAAAGGATGAAGCTTTCTTT. Translation: CASSLDRGRKDEAFF.

This chain uses TRBV19 with TRBJ1-2; unclear D gene. CDR1 is LNHDA and CDR2 is SQIVND in the germline V gene (reference sequence). This CDR3 contains 11 residues. V was trimmed by 3 bases and J by 4 bases, leaving 3 bases between them. The CDR3 nucleotides are TGTGCCAGTAGTATGGGCTATGGCTACACCTTC. It codes for CASSMGYGYTF. Using reference TRBV19 and TRBJ1-2 for the parts outside the CDR3, the full variable domain is DGGITQSPKYLFRKEGQNVTLSCEQNLNHDAMYWYRQDPGQGLRLIYYSQIVNDFQKGDIAEGYSVSREKKESFPLTVTSAQKNPTAFYLCASSMGYGYTFGSGTRLTVV.

The genes are TRBV6-5 and TRBJ2-1; D is possibly TRBD1 (7 bases). Germline values: CDR1 MNHEY, CDR2 SVGAGI. This CDR3 is 14 amino acids long. The V end lost 6 bases, the J end lost 7 bases, and 16 bases lay between the germline ends. Written as DNA, the CDR3 is TGTGCCAGCAGGAGACAGGGAGGTGGGAATGAGCAGTTCTTC. This codes for CASRRQGGGNEQFF.

The gene calls are TRBV7-2 and TRBJ2-1; perhaps TRBD1 as D (5 bases). The CDR3 covers 14 residues. CDR1 SGHTA and CDR2 FQGNSA come from the germline V gene. The V gene lost 3 bases and the J gene lost 6 bases, with 12 bases spanning the gap. The CDR3 reads CASSFGHPANEQFF. The CDR3 DNA sequence: TGTGCCAGCAGCTTCGGACACCCCGCCAATGAGCAGTTCTTC.

J is TRBJ2-7 and V is TRBV7-8; the match to TRBD2 covers 9 bases. Germline-derived CDR1 and CDR2 are SGHVS and FQNEAQ. The CDR3 consists of 14 residues. Unmatched junction bases numbered 6, after V lost 3 bases and J lost 6 bases. The CDR3 reads CASSLLAGETEQYF. The CDR3 DNA is TGTGCCAGCAGCTTGTTAGCGGGAGAAACCGAGCAGTACTTC.

The rearrangement joins TRBV19 to TRBJ2-5; 13 positions agree with TRBD2. V lost 4 bases to trimming and J lost 5 bases; unmatched junction nucleotides: 7. Germline V gene sequence: CDR1 LNHDA, CDR2 SQIVND (reference sequence). The CDR3 has 16 residues. CDR3 DNA: TGTGCCAGTAGTACGTCACTAGCGGGAGGGCCGGAGACCCAGTACTTC. Amino acids: CASSTSLAGGPETQYF. Full variable domain (rest looked up from reference TRBV19 and TRBJ2-5): DGGITQSPKYLFRKEGQNVTLSCEQNLNHDAMYWYRQDPGQGLRLIYYSQIVNDFQKGDIAEGYSVSREKKESFPLTVTSAQKNPTAFYLCASSTSLAGGPETQYFGPGTRLLVL.

The chain employs TRBV5-1 and TRBJ2-2, with D possibly being TRBD1 or TRBD2 (5 bases each). Germline V gene sequence: CDR1 SGHRS, CDR2 YFSETQ. V lost 0 bases to trimming and J lost 3 bases, with 12 bases between them. The CDR3 sequence is 16 residues long. Here the CDR3 reads CASSLDPPGHTGELFF. The CDR3 bases are TGCGCCAGCAGCTTGGACCCCCCGGGGCACACCGGGGAGCTGTTTTTT.

V is TRBV9 and J is TRBJ2-2; D is unclear. V lost 3 bases, J lost 4 bases, and 7 bases lay in between. The germline V gene has CDR1 SGDLS and CDR2 YYNGEE. The CDR3 length is 13 residues. DNA of the CDR3: TGTGCCAGCAGCGACGGACCCACCGGGGAGCTGTTTTTT. It codes for CASSDGPTGELFF.

This clone was seen just once. The genes are TRBV30 and TRBJ2-2; no clear D. The CDR3 is made up of 15 amino acids. V was clipped by 2 bases and J by 3 bases, with 13 bases between them. Germline V gene data show CDR1 as GTSNPN and CDR2 as SVGIG (reference sequence). The CDR3 is CAWSSPFGDTGELFF. DNA of the CDR3: TGTGCCTGGAGTAGCCCCTTCGGCGACACCGGGGAGCTGTTTTTT.

A remark on this clone: This same CDR3 is encoded by further DNA sequences in the sample. The chain joins TRBV2 to TRBJ1-2; perhaps TRBD1 as D (5 bases). The germline V gene has CDR1 SNHLY and CDR2 FYNNEI. V dropped 1 base and J dropped 4 bases, with 10 bases sitting between them. The CDR3 totals 14 residues. The CDR3 loop reads CASSEGGRSYGYTF. CDR3 nucleotide sequence: TGTGCCAGCAGTGAAGGGGGACGGTCCTATGGCTACACCTTC. Filled out from reference TRBV2 and TRBJ1-2, the complete variable domain reads EPEVTQTPSHQVTQMGQEVILRCVPISNHLYFYWYRQILGQKVEFLVSFYNNEISEKSEIFDDQFSVERPDGSNFTLKIRSTKLEDSAMYFCASSEGGRSYGYTFGSGTRLTVV.

This chain uses TRBV5-8 with TRBJ2-3; 8 bases line up with TRBD2. CDR3 length equals 15 residues. Per the germline V gene, CDR1 is SGHTS and CDR2 is YDEGEE. With V trimmed by 0 bases and J by 2 bases, 2 bases remained unmatched. CDR3 nucleotide sequence: TGTGCCAGCAGCTTGGGCGGGAGGAACACAGATACGCAGTATTTT. Translating it yields CASSLGGRNTDTQYF.

CDR3 loop: CASSGQGGSYGYTF. The CDR3 bases are TGTGCCAGCAGCGGACAGGGAGGCAGCTATGGCTACACCTTC. This chain connects TRBV7-9 to TRBJ1-2; 8 positions match TRBD1. Trimming at V came to 5 bases and at J to 4 bases, leaving 6 bases not matched to a gene. Per the germline V gene, CDR1 is SEHNR and CDR2 is FQNEAQ (reference sequence). The CDR3 consists of 14 residues. The full variable domain, its missing parts supplied by reference TRBV7-9 and TRBJ1-2, is DTGVSQNPRHKITKRGQNVTFRCDPISEHNRLYWYRQTLGQGPEFLTYFQNEAQLEKSRLLSDRFSAERPKGSFSTLEIQRTEQGDSAMYLCASSGQGGSYGYTFGSGTRLTVV.